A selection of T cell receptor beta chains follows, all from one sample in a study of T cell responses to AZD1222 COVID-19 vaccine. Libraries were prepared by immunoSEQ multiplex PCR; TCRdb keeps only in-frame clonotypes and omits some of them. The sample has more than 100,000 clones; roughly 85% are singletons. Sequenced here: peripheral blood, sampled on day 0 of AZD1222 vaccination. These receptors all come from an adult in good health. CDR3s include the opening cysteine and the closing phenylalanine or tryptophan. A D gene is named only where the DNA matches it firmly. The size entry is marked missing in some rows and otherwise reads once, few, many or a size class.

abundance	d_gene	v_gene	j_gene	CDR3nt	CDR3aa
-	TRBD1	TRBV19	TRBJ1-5	TGTGCCAGTAGTGCCTTCGGGACAGTCAATCAGCCCCAGCATTTT	CASSAFGTVNQPQHF
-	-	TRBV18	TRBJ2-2	TGTGCCAGCTCACCACTGCCCCCACAGCACAACACCGGGGAGCTGTTTTTT	CASSPLPPQHNTGELFF
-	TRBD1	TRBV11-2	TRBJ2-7	TGTGCCAGCAGCCTGACAGGGGACTCCGGGCAGTACTTC	CASSLTGDSGQYF
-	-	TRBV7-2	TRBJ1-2	TGTGCCAGCAGCTCAAACTTAGACAGCCGGCACTATGGCTACACCTTC	CASSSNLDSRHYGYTF
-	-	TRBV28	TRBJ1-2	TGTGCCAGCAGTAGTGGGGGTGAATTTGGCTACACCTTC	CASSSGGEFGYTF
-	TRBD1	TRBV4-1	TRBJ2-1	TGCGCCAGCAGCCAACCCCCGGGACAGGGAGTCGATGAGCAGTTCTTC	CASSQPPGQGVDEQFF
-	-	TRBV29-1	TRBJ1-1	TGCAGCGCTTCAGGGCACCGGGACGGCGGAACTGAAGCTTTCTTT	CSASGHRDGGTEAFF
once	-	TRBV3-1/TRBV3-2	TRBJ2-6	TGTGCCAGCAGCCCCTTGGTCTCTGGGGCCAACGTCCTGACTTTC	CASSPLVSGANVLTF
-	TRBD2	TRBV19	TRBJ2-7	TGTGCCAGTAGTATACTAGCGGGAGTTAAGGGTAGCGAGCAGTACTTC	CASSILAGVKGSEQYF
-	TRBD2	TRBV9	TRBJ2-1	TGTGCCAGCAGCGCGGGACTAGCGGAGTACAATGAGCAGTTCTTC	CASSAGLAEYNEQFF
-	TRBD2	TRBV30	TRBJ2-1	TGTGCCTGGAGCTTTAGCGGGGGCTCCTACAATGAGCAGTTCTTC	CAWSFSGGSYNEQFF
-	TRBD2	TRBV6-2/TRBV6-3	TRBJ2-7	TGTGCCAGCAGTTACTCGGGGACTACCTACGAGCAGTACTTC	CASSYSGTTYEQYF
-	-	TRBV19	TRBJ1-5	TGTGCCAGTAGTATTGAAGGATACAATCAGCCCCAGCATTTT	CASSIEGYNQPQHF
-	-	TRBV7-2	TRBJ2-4	TGTGCCAGCAGCCAAAGGACAGCCAAAAACATTCAGTACTTC	CASSQRTAKNIQYF
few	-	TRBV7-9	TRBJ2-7	TGTGCCAGCAGCTTAGTTCCGGGCTCCTACGAGCAGTACTTC	CASSLVPGSYEQYF
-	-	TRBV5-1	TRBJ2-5	TGCGCCAGCAGCTTCGGTTCCGGTTGGCAAGAGACCCAGTACTTC	CASSFGSGWQETQYF
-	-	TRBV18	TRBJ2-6	TGTGCCAGCTCACCACTGTCAGGGCTTGAAGCCAACGTCCTGACTTTC	CASSPLSGLEANVLTF
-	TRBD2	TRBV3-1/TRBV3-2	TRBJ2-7	TGTGCCAGCAGCCGCCAGCCGCCGCTGACTAGCGGAGCCTACGAGCAGTACTTC	CASSRQPPLTSGAYEQYF
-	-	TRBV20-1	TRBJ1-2	TGCAGTGCTAGAGATCTGGGCGGCTACACCTTC	CSARDLGGYTF
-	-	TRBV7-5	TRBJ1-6	TGTGCCAGAAGCTTAGTTACAGCGAGCTCCTATAATTCACCCCTCCACTTT	CARSLVTASSYNSPLHF
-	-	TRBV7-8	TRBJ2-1	TGTGCCAGCAGCTTAAACGAGGTGGTGAATGAGCAGTTCTTC	CASSLNEVVNEQFF
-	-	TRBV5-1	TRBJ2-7	TGCGCCAGCAGGGAGGGGATCTACGAGCAGTACTTC	CASREGIYEQYF
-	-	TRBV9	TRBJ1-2	TGTGCCAGCAGCGTAGGCCAGGACTATGGCTACACCTTC	CASSVGQDYGYTF
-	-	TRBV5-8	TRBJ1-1	TGTGCCAGCACCTCAGAGGCAGTGATGAACACTGAAGCTTTCTTT	CASTSEAVMNTEAFF
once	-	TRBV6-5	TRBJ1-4	TGTGCCAGCAGTTACGATTGGAGGGAGGTAAAACTGTTTTTT	CASSYDWREVKLFF
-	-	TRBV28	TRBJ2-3	TGTGCCAGCAGTTTAGCTAGCGTTAGCACAGATACGCAGTATTTT	CASSLASVSTDTQYF
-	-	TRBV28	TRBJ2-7	TGTGCCAGCAGTCTAAACACACCTTCCTACGAGCAGTACTTC	CASSLNTPSYEQYF
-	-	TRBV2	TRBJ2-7	TGTGCCAGCAGGAACACGTACGAGCAGTACTTC	CASRNTYEQYF
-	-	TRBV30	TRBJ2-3	TGTGCCTGGAGGCCCATTGTCGCCCACACAGATACGCAGTATTTT	CAWRPIVAHTDTQYF
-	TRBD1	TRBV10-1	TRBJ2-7	TGCGCCAGCAGTTCAGGACAGGGGGCAACCTACGAGCAGTACTTC	CASSSGQGATYEQYF
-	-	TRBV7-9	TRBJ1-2	TGTGCCAGCAGCTTACCAGGGTTGGGCTACACCTTC	CASSLPGLGYTF
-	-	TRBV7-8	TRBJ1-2	TGTGCCAGCAGCTCCCGAGTTCGTTCGATTTTTAACTATGGCTACACCTTC	CASSSRVRSIFNYGYTF
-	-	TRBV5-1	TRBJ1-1	TGCGCCAGCCGGGAGGTTGGGACTGAAGCTTTCTTT	CASREVGTEAFF